The 5 T cell receptor beta chains listed next were all sequenced from one sample in a study of T-cell reconstitution after alpha-beta-depleted transplantation in children. Unique molecular identifiers were incorporated into the prepared TCRbeta library. TCRdb passed the PCR reads through MiXCR, listing each CDR3 protein once. The sample lists approximately 240,000 distinct CDR3 sequences, about 9.5% occurring once. Sequenced material: PBMCs from the stem cell graft donor, taken from the stem cell graft. These TCRs come from a human donor who donated a stem cell graft to a child with acute lymphoblastic leukemia.

This clonotype has more than one count but fewer than ten. J is TRBJ2-3 and V is TRBV5-1; 11 bases line up with TRBD1. The V and J ends lost 4 bases and 1 base, in that order; junction bases with no gene match: 5. Per the germline V gene, CDR1 is SGHRS and CDR2 is YFSETQ. This CDR3 is built from 16 residues. CDR3 protein: CASSRTGGGGTDTQYF. The CDR3 DNA is TGCGCCAGCAGCCGGACAGGGGGCGGGGGCACAGATACGCAGTATTTT. Full variable domain (outside the CDR3, taken from reference TRBV5-1 and TRBJ2-3): KAGVTQTPRYLIKTRGQQVTLSCSPISGHRSVSWYQQTPGQGLQFLFEYFSETQRNKGNFPGRFSGRQFSNSRSEMNVSTLELGDSALYLCASSRTGGGGTDTQYFGPGTRLTVL.

The rearrangement uses TRBV20-1 and TRBJ1-5; D possibly corresponds to TRBD1 (5 bases). CDR1 is DFQATT, CDR2 SNEGSKA, per germline (reference sequence). V was cut by 6 bases and J by 1 base, with 10 bases left in between. The CDR3 is 13 residues long. The CDR3 sequence is CSAAGLSNQPQHF. CDR3 nucleotides: TGCAGTGCCGCGGGACTGAGCAATCAGCCCCAGCATTTT.

This clonotype was found many times. The CDR3 bases are TGTGCCAGCAGTTTATTGTCCGATTCACCCCTCCACTTT. This gives the protein CASSLLSDSPLHF. This rearrangement joins TRBV12-3 or TRBV12-4 to TRBJ1-6; D unresolved. The CDR3 spans 13 residues. V was clipped by 2 bases and J by 8 bases, with 7 bases between them.

This clonotype was picked up many times. The rearrangement uses TRBV5-6 and TRBJ2-2; 8 nucleotides line up with TRBD2. V dropped 2 bases and J dropped 6; count of bases not matched to a gene: 12. From germline, CDR1 is SGHDT and CDR2 YYEEEE. The CDR3 is 17 residues long. The CDR3 loop reads CASSFLPGLGVPGELFF. CDR3 coding DNA: TGTGCCAGCAGCTTCTTACCGGGACTAGGTGTCCCCGGGGAGCTGTTTTTT.

The sample holds a few counts of this clonotype. V usage is TRBV3-1 and J usage is TRBJ2-1; 7 nucleotides agree with TRBD1. Losses at the gene ends were 4 bases for V and 9 bases for J; bases not matched to a gene: 3. Germline CDR1 and CDR2: LGHDT and YNNKEL (reference sequence). CDR3 length: 12 amino acids. The CDR3 loop reads CASSLPGGEQFF. CDR3 bases: TGTGCCAGCAGCCTCCCAGGGGGTGAGCAGTTCTTC.